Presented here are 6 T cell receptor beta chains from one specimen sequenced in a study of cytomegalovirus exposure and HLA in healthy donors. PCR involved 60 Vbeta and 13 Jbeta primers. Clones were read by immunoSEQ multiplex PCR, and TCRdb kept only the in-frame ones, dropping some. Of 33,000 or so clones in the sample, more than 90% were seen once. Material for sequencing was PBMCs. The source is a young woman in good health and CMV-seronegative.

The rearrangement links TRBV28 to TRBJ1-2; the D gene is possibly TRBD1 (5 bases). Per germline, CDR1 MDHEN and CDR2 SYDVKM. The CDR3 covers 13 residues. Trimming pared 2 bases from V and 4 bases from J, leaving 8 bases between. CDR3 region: CASSLGGGYGYTF. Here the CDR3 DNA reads TGTGCCAGCAGTTTAGGGGGAGGCTATGGCTACACCTTC.

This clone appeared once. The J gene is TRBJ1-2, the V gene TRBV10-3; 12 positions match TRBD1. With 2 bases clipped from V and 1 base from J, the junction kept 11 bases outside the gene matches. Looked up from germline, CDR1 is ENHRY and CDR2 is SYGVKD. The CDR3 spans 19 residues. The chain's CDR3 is CAISEPSMGQGADNYGYTF. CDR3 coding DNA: TGTGCCATCAGTGAGCCGAGTATGGGACAGGGGGCGGATAACTATGGCTACACCTTC.

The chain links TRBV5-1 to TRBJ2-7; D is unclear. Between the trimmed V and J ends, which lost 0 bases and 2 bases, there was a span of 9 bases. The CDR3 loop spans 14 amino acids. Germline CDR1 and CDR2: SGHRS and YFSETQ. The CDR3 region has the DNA TGCGCCAGCAGCTTGGACAGTTCGACCTACGAGCAGTACTTC. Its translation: CASSLDSSTYEQYF.

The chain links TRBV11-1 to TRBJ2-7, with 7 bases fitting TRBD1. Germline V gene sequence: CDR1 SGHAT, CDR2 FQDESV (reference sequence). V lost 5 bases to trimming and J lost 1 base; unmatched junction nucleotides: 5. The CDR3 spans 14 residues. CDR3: CASSARDSSYEQYF. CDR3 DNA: TGTGCCAGCAGCGCCCGGGACAGTTCCTACGAGCAGTACTTC.

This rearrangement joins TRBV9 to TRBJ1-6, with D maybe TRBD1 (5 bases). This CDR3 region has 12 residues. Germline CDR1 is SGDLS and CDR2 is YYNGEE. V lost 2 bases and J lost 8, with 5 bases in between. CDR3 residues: CASSVRDSPLHF. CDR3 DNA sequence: TGTGCCAGCAGCGTCAGGGATTCACCCCTCCACTTT.

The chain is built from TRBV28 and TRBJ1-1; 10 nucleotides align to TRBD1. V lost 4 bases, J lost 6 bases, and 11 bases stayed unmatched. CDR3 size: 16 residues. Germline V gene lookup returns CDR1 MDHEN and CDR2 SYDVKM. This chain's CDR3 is CASSYLFQTGGSEAFF. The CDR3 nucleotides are TGTGCCAGCAGTTATTTGTTCCAGACAGGGGGCTCTGAAGCTTTCTTT.